This T cell receptor (beta chain) was found in a study of T cell responses to AZD1222 COVID-19 vaccine. Germline lookup yields CDR1 GTSNPN and CDR2 SVGIG (reference sequence). Deletions cut 3 bases from V and 5 bases from J, with 10 bases between. CDR3 size: 13 residues. The repertoire was sequenced with immunoSEQ multiplex PCR; TCRdb's copy has only in-frame clones and lacks some. The data show about 100,000 clones, roughly 93% seen once. This chain uses TRBV30 with TRBJ2-2; weak D call: TRBD1 (6 bases). This sequence was found in an adult in good health. Specimen: peripheral blood, collected on day 0 of AZD1222 vaccination. This CDR3 is CAWSGTGTGELFF. The CDR3 coding sequence is TGTGCCTGGAGCGGCACAGGGACCGGGGAGCTGTTTTTT.